Listed here are 29 T cell receptor beta chains from one sample, sequenced in a study of identical twins (dated by TCRdb to 2015 to 2016). The library was obtained by 5' RACE. Sequenced on an Illumina HiSeq 2000. Through fastp at Q25 and MiXCR, TCRdb rebuilt clones from the public reads, retaining in-frame beta chains. Rows with one shared CDR3 protein collapse into an entry with the most common genes and DNA. A total of approximately 1.8 million distinct CDR3 sequences appear in this sample, under 35% of them only once. 0.27% of the sample is in the top ten clones. The sample comprised cord blood. The receptors were gathered from a newborn girl in good health.

The table lists this clonotype with a few counts. The V call is TRBV20-1, the J call TRBJ1-2, with 7 bases matching TRBD1. The CDR3 sequence is 15 residues long. Germline CDR1 is DFQATT and CDR2 is SNEGSKA (reference sequence). The V gene end was trimmed by 6 bases and the J gene end by 0 bases; junction bases not matched to a gene: 10. The CDR3 region has the DNA TGCAGTGCCCCCAGGACAGGCACCCCTAACTATGGCTACACCTTC. It is translated as CSAPRTGTPNYGYTF.

The chain recombines TRBV20-1 with TRBJ1-6, with D unclear. Germline V gene data show CDR1 as DFQATT and CDR2 as SNEGSKA (reference sequence). The CDR3 has 15 residues. The V gene lost 0 bases and the J gene lost 6 bases, with 12 bases spanning the gap. In DNA form, the CDR3 reads TGCAGTGCTAGAGATACGGGCAACCTTAATTCACCCCTCCACTTT. As protein: CSARDTGNLNSPLHF.

The chain uses TRBV11-2 and TRBJ1-2; D is ambiguous. The CDR3 has 15 amino acids. Between the trimmed V and J ends, which lost 5 bases and 9 bases, there was a span of 22 bases. Per the germline V gene, CDR1 is SGHAT and CDR2 is FQNNGV. For the CDR3, the DNA is TGTGCCAGCAGCCCCCTTAAGGCACCTTCCTTGAGCTACACCTTC. Translation: CASSPLKAPSLSYTF.

The gene calls are TRBV11-2 and TRBJ1-2; unclear D gene. CDR1 and CDR2 (germline): SGHAT, FQNNGV. This CDR3 is built from 15 residues. With 7 bases removed from V and 4 bases from J, the gap between germline ends came to 19 bases. CDR3 nucleotides: TGTGCCAGCACCTCTTTAAAGGGCCAACTCTATGGCTACACCTTC. It is translated as CASTSLKGQLYGYTF.

The sample holds one count of this clonotype. The rearrangement links TRBV6-1 to TRBJ1-5; weak D call: TRBD1 (5 bases). The CDR3 contains 13 residues. The V end was cut by 3 bases, the J end by 6 bases, with 9 bases between. Germline-derived CDR1 and CDR2 are MNHNS and SASEGT. Here the CDR3 reads CASSEGVVQPQHF. In nucleotides, the CDR3 is TGTGCCAGCAGTGAGGGGGTCGTTCAGCCCCAGCATTTT.

This clonotype came up a few times. The chain combines TRBV11-2 with TRBJ2-1, with 7 bases matching TRBD2. The CDR3 loop spans 17 amino acids. The ends lost 4 bases at V and 7 bases at J; junction bases unmatched: 16. The germline V gene has CDR1 SGHAT and CDR2 FQNNGV. CDR3 protein: CASSWNSGREQWNEQFF. In DNA, the CDR3 is TGTGCCAGCAGCTGGAACTCCGGGCGGGAGCAGTGGAATGAGCAGTTCTTC.

This clonotype appeared many times. The chain joins TRBV20-1 to TRBJ2-1; D not resolved. CDR3 length: 12 residues. Trimming took off 3 bases at V and 0 bases at J, with 3 bases between the two ends. CDR1 DFQATT and CDR2 SNEGSKA come from the germline V gene (reference sequence). The CDR3 spells CSASSSYNEQFF. CDR3 nucleotides: TGCAGTGCTAGCAGCTCCTACAATGAGCAGTTCTTC.

The gene calls are TRBV5-4 and TRBJ2-1; 12 nucleotides agree with TRBD2. The germline V gene has CDR1 SGHNT and CDR2 YYREEE (reference sequence). J gave up 7 bases and V 1 base, and 3 bases lay outside the gene matches. This CDR3 is 15 amino acids long. Here the CDR3 DNA reads TGTGCCAGCAGCTTGTACCTAGCGGGGGGGAATGAGCAGTTCTTC. This gives the protein CASSLYLAGGNEQFF. The full variable domain, rest sourced from reference TRBV5-4 and TRBJ2-1, is ETGVTQSPTHLIKTRGQQVTLRCSSQSGHNTVSWYQQALGQGPQFIFQYYREEENGRGNFPPRFSGLQFPNYSSELNVNALELDDSALYLCASSLYLAGGNEQFFGPGTRLTVL.

The V call is TRBV20-1, the J call TRBJ1-2; D gene ambiguous. The ends were cut back, 1 base at V and 0 bases at J, with 12 bases in the middle. The CDR3 totals 15 residues. Germline V gene data show CDR1 as DFQATT and CDR2 as SNEGSKA (reference sequence). For the CDR3, the DNA is TGCAGTGCTAGAGTATCCGGGAGGCCTAACTATGGCTACACCTTC. This translates into CSARVSGRPNYGYTF.

This sequence joins TRBV20-1 and TRBJ2-7; maybe TRBD2 (5 bases). Germline-derived CDR1 and CDR2 are DFQATT and SNEGSKA (reference sequence). V lost 5 bases and J lost 4, with 24 bases in between. The CDR3 is 16 residues long. CDR3 coding DNA: TGCAGTGCTGGTGCTAGGAGGCAGAACACCAAATACGAGCAGTACTTC. It yields the protein CSAGARRQNTKYEQYF.

This chain links TRBV3-1 with TRBJ2-5, with D tentatively TRBD2 (5 bases). The assigned J gene may be wrong: the sequence end matches TRBJ2-7 better. Germline CDR1 is LGHDT and CDR2 is YNNKEL (reference sequence). This CDR3 region has 15 residues. The CDR3 reads CASGSLGEVKYEQYF. CDR3 coding DNA: TGTGCCAGCGGATCTCTGGGAGAAGTAAAATACGAGCAGTACTTC.

This clonotype was counted between two and nine times. The CDR3 loop reads CASSFGGAGKTQYF. CDR3 DNA sequence: TGTGCCAGCAGTTTCGGGGGGGCCGGGAAGACCCAGTACTTC. The V call is TRBV12-3 or TRBV12-4, the J call TRBJ2-7; TRBD2 matches at 8 bases. The assigned J gene may be wrong: the sequence end matches TRBJ2-5 better. This CDR3 spans 14 amino acids.

This clonotype appeared a few times. The rearrangement uses TRBV20-1 and TRBJ2-4; 11 bases align to TRBD2. The DNA end is more similar to TRBJ2-7, so the J call may be wrong. The CDR3 is made up of 14 amino acids. Germline V gene sequence: CDR1 DFQATT, CDR2 SNEGSKA (reference sequence). In nucleotides, the CDR3 is TGCAGTGCTGGTATAGCGGGGGGGCGTGACGAGCAGTACTTC. Protein sequence: CSAGIAGGRDEQYF.

This clonotype was counted at least ten times. The DNA of the CDR3 is TGTGCCAGCAGCCCGGGACACTTGAACACTGAAGCTTTCTTT. This translates into CASSPGHLNTEAFF. The chain has TRBV3-1 and TRBJ1-1; D possibly corresponds to TRBD1 (6 bases). The CDR3 is 14 residues long. The germline gives CDR1 LGHDT, CDR2 YNNKEL (reference sequence). Trimming pared 4 bases from V and 0 bases from J, leaving 9 bases between.

The genes are TRBV4-2 and TRBJ1-3; D remains unclear. Trimming removed 0 bases at V and 1 base at J, with 7 bases between. Per germline, CDR1 LGHNA and CDR2 YNFKEQ. The CDR3 has 15 residues. CDR3 nucleotides: TGTGCCAGCAGCCAAGATGCCGGGTCTGGAAACACCATATATTTT. Protein sequence: CASSQDAGSGNTIYF.

Concerning this clonotype itself: Mismatch with germline at one junction end may stem from a read error. The chain is built from TRBV7-2 and TRBJ2-4; no definite D call. The CDR3 runs 13 residues. Germline CDR1 reads SGHTA; CDR2 reads FQGNSA. The CDR3 DNA reads TGTGCCAACAGCCACGGCGGCAAAAACATTCAGTACTTC. Amino acid sequence: CANSHGGKNIQYF.

This clonotype showed up just once. The chain carries TRBV12-3 or TRBV12-4 and TRBJ2-5; weak D call: TRBD1 (7 bases). The CDR3 runs 11 residues. V lost 1 base to trimming and J lost 13 bases, with 10 bases between them. CDR3 coding DNA: TGTGCCAGCAGTTTAGGCCAGGGGGGGTACTTC. Amino acids: CASSLGQGGYF.

As for this clonotype: A junction end diverges from the germline sequence, so it may reflect a read error. The chain uses TRBV6-4 and TRBJ1-2; TRBD1 agrees at 9 bases. This CDR3 comprises 14 residues. Germline V gene data show CDR1 as MRHNA and CDR2 as SNTAGT. Here the CDR3 DNA reads TGTGCCAACAGTGTCGGGACAGGGAACTATGGCTACACCTTC. Amino acids: CANSVGTGNYGYTF.

The chain carries TRBV7-8 and TRBJ1-2; D may be TRBD1 (5 bases). V lost 1 base and J lost 8, with 17 bases in between. The CDR3 runs 15 residues. Germline V gene lookup returns CDR1 SGHVS and CDR2 FQNEAQ. The CDR3 coding sequence is TGTGCCAGCAGCTTAGATGGGCAGGGAAGGGGAGGCTACACCTTC. Residues: CASSLDGQGRGGYTF.

This sequence joins TRBV24-1 and TRBJ1-1, with D unresolved. The CDR3 runs 14 residues. Trimming shortened V by 7 bases and J by 4 bases, and 15 bases separated the two germline ends. Germline V gene sequence: CDR1 KGHDR, CDR2 SFDVKD. This chain's CDR3 is CATRGAGPSTEAFF. For the CDR3, the DNA is TGTGCCACCAGGGGCGCGGGCCCTAGCACTGAAGCTTTCTTT.

Turning to this clonotype: At one boundary the junction diverges from the germline segment, which might be a read error. CDR3 bases: TGTGCCAGCACTTACCGGGGAGGCGATCAGCCCCAGCATTTT. It encodes CASTYRGGDQPQHF. The rearrangement uses TRBV6-6 and TRBJ1-5; D not certain. Germline values: CDR1 MNHNY, CDR2 SVGAGI (reference sequence). There are 14 residues in the CDR3.

The chain employs TRBV28 and TRBJ2-5, with a possible D match to TRBD1 (5 bases). Germline-derived CDR1 and CDR2 are MDHEN and SYDVKM. V lost 5 bases and J 9 bases, leaving 13 bases between the germline ends. The CDR3 loop spans 12 amino acids. The CDR3 DNA reads as TGTGCCAGCAGTATGGTGCAAGGGGCCCAGTACTTC. This encodes CASSMVQGAQYF.

The table lists this clonotype with a few counts. The chain joins TRBV5-1 to TRBJ1-2; TRBD1 is a possible D gene (5 bases). There are 12 residues in the CDR3. With 1 base removed from V and 10 bases from J, the gap between germline ends came to 11 bases. The germline CDR1 and CDR2 sequences are SGHRS and YFSETQ. The DNA of the CDR3 is TGCGCCAGCAGCTTGCCAGGACACCCCTACACCTTC. It codes for CASSLPGHPYTF.

The CDR3 DNA reads as TGTGCCAGCAGGTCTACTGGGGGAAATGAGCAGTACTTC. Protein: CASRSTGGNEQYF. V usage is TRBV6-5 and J usage is TRBJ2-7; either TRBD1 or TRBD2 may fit D (5 bases each). The germline V and J ends were trimmed by 6 bases and 7 bases, with 16 bases remaining between them. Germline V gene lookup returns CDR1 MNHEY and CDR2 SVGAGI. CDR3 length equals 13 residues.

This rearrangement joins TRBV20-1 to TRBJ2-4; 10 nucleotides line up with TRBD2. The CDR3 is 16 residues long. The trim removed 5 bases at V and 0 bases at J, leaving 7 bases unmatched. In germline, CDR1 is DFQATT, CDR2 SNEGSKA (reference sequence). The CDR3 spells CSAGIAGGKAKNIQYF. Written as DNA, the CDR3 is TGCAGTGCTGGAATAGCGGGGGGTAAAGCCAAAAACATTCAGTACTTC.

The table lists this clonotype with a few counts. The gene calls are TRBV5-1 and TRBJ2-5; 8 nucleotides align to TRBD2. Germline lookup yields CDR1 SGHRS and CDR2 YFSETQ. Germline trimming cut 2 bases from V and 1 base from J; bases unmatched to any gene: 1. This CDR3 contains 14 residues. CDR3 loop: CASSFGRAQETQYF. The CDR3 DNA is TGCGCCAGCAGCTTCGGGAGGGCCCAAGAGACCCAGTACTTC.

V and J are TRBV7-9 and TRBJ2-7, with unresolved D. CDR3 length: 13 residues. Trimming took off 11 bases at V and 0 bases at J, with 14 bases between the two ends. CDR1 and CDR2 (germline): SEHNR, FQNEAQ (reference sequence). The CDR3 region is CASPRRSSYEQYF. In nucleotides, the CDR3 is TGTGCCTCGCCCCGCCGGAGCTCCTACGAGCAGTACTTC.

This clonotype was seen only a few times. Written as DNA, the CDR3 is TGTGCCAGCAGTTTTCGGGGTGTAGGGAACGAGCAGTACTTC. Encoded protein: CASSFRGVGNEQYF. This chain joins TRBV12-3 or TRBV12-4 and TRBJ2-4; weak D call: TRBD2 (5 bases). Gene TRBJ2-7 matches the end of the DNA better, so the J call may be wrong. This CDR3 spans 14 amino acids.

This clonotype was picked up many times. V gene TRBV25-1 combines with J gene TRBJ2-3; tentatively, D is TRBD1 or TRBD2 (5 bases each). Germline V gene data show CDR1 as MGHDK and CDR2 as SYGVNS. The CDR3 sequence is 15 residues long. Trimming left V 0 bases short and J 5 bases short, with 12 bases between. The CDR3, as DNA: TGTGCCAGCAGTGAATATCAGGGTGGGGGAGATACGCAGTATTTT. Its translation is CASSEYQGGGDTQYF.